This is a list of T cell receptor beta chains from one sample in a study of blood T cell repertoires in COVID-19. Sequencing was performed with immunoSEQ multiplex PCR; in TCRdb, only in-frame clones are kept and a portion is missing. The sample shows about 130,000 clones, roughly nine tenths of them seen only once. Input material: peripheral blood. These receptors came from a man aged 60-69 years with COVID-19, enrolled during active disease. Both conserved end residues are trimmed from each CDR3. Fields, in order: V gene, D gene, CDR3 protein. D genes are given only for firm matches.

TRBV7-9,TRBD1,ASSFPRGQGTEAF
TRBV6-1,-,ASSEWGRGGNQPQH
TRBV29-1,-,SVEGHETQY
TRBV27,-,ASSQANEQF
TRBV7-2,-,ASRVEMNTEAF
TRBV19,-,ASSGITLYSNQPQH
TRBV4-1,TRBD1,ASSRPTGGHSPLH
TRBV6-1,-,ASSEAWAPPDNEQF
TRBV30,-,AWTRLLNTEAF
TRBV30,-,AWSVMSGNTIY
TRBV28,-,ASRRPGDYGYT
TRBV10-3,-,AISEGQPAADTQY
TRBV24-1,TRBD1,ATSDSGQGASYEQY
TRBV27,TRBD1,ASRDYRGPGTEAF